This T cell receptor (beta chain) appears in the sequencing data of a study of T cells in tuberculosis. The study, taken as a whole, reports: Smaller alpha distances in active tuberculosis partly reflected shorter CDR3-alpha lengths.

Trimming took 4 bases from V and 6 from J; bases not matched to a gene: 3. CDR1 is GTSNPN and CDR2 is SVGIG in the germline V gene (reference sequence). This CDR3 is 15 amino acids long. Notes on this clone: Its target is unknown.

Assay used: immunoSEQ multiplex PCR; TCRdb lists only in-frame clones, some missing. This sample has 30,000 or so clones; around 90% occur once, and the top ten carry 6.5% to 9%. Time point given: new active TB diagnosis, blood taken before or within 7 days of starting treatment. Confirmation came from sputum smear and/or culture positivity for M. tuberculosis. The chain employs TRBV30 and TRBJ2-2, with TRBD2 identical over 15 bases. Specimen: PBMCs, collected at tuberculosis diagnosis. This receptor was identified in an adult with tuberculosis. Some clones in this sample may be carry-over from other donors' samples. CDR3 sequence reads: CAWTRTSGGAGELFF. For the CDR3, the DNA is TGTGCCTGGACGAGGACTAGCGGGGGGGCCGGGGAGCTGTTTTTT.